A single sample is the source of the 29 T cell receptor beta chains below, sequenced in a study of T cell responses to AZD1222 COVID-19 vaccine. Produced via immunoSEQ multiplex PCR; TCRdb's table is partial and in-frame only. The sample contains about 140,000 clones, 91% of which appear only once. This sample comprised peripheral blood, obtained 28 days after the second AZD1222 dose. These receptor sequences come from an adult who received the AZD1222 COVID-19 vaccine.

V usage is TRBV3-1 (or the pseudogene TRBV3-2) and J usage is TRBJ2-2, with D possibly being TRBD1 or TRBD2 (6 bases each). CDR3 length: 17 residues. The germline V gene encodes CDR1 LGHDT and CDR2 YNNKEL (reference sequence). Trimming took off 1 base at V and 2 bases at J, with 14 bases between the two ends. The CDR3 region has the DNA TGTGCCAGCAGCCAAGGACGGGGGCCTGCAAACACCGGGGAGCTGTTTTTT. Protein product: CASSQGRGPANTGELFF.

The rearrangement links TRBV6-5 to TRBJ1-1; D not certain. Trimming left V 6 bases short and J 1 base short, with 6 bases between. CDR1 is MNHEY, CDR2 SVGAGI, per germline. The CDR3 spans 12 residues. CDR3 in DNA: TGTGCCAGCAGCAGAGAGAACACTGAAGCTTTCTTT. Translating it yields CASSRENTEAFF.

This chain uses TRBV18 with TRBJ1-6; D perhaps matches TRBD1 (5 bases). CDR1 is KGHSH, CDR2 LQKENI, per germline. Trimming removed 4 bases at V and 8 bases at J, with 15 bases between. There are 15 residues in the CDR3. CDR3 nucleotides: TGTGCCAGCTCACTCACTCTTCGGGGGGATTCACCCCTCCACTTT. The encoded protein is CASSLTLRGDSPLHF.

CDR3 in DNA: TGCAGCGTTGTTCAGGGGGCGGACTACGAGCAGTACTTC. As protein: CSVVQGADYEQYF. The chain recombines TRBV29-1 with TRBJ2-7, with TRBD1 matching over 8 bases. Germline loops: CDR1 SQVTM, CDR2 ANQGSEA. The trim removed 4 bases at V and 3 bases at J, leaving 5 bases unmatched. This CDR3 contains 13 residues.

The V gene is TRBV21-1, the J gene TRBJ1-2; TRBD1, the D gene given by the table, was not confirmed from the DNA. TRBV21-1 has pseudogene status. The CDR3 spans 14 residues. The CDR3 reads CASSKAGGPYGYTF. CDR3 nucleotides: TGTGCCAGCAGCAAAGCAGGGGGCCCCTATGGCTACACCTTC.

This clone has just a few counts. This sequence joins TRBV14 and TRBJ2-1; TRBD2 agrees at 9 bases. This CDR3 has 17 residues. The germline V gene encodes CDR1 SGHDN and CDR2 FVKESK. V was clipped by 4 bases and J by 5 bases; unmatched bases: 12. The CDR3 coding sequence is TGTGCCAGCAGCCTCCTAGCGGGGAGGGCTCGAAACAATGAGCAGTTCTTC. It codes for CASSLLAGRARNNEQFF.

This clone was detected once. V gene TRBV2 combines with J gene TRBJ2-3, with a possible D match to TRBD2 (6 bases). Trimming took 4 bases from V and 2 from J, leaving 13 bases between them. Per the germline V gene, CDR1 is SNHLY and CDR2 is FYNNEI. The CDR3 is 15 amino acids. The CDR3 sequence: CASSGAGGLTDTQYF. The DNA for the CDR3 is TGTGCCAGCAGTGGGGCCGGGGGACTCACAGATACGCAGTATTTT.

The chain combines TRBV9 with TRBJ2-7; D possibly uses TRBD1 or TRBD2 (5 bases each). V shed 2 bases and J shed 0 bases, with 9 bases lying between them. The germline CDR1 and CDR2 sequences are SGDLS and YYNGEE. This CDR3 contains 14 residues. In nucleotides, the CDR3 is TGTGCCAGCAGCGTCGGGGACGGCTCCTACGAGCAGTACTTC. Residues: CASSVGDGSYEQYF.

This chain uses TRBV2 with TRBJ2-3; D uncertain. Trimming removed 8 bases at V and 4 bases at J, with 16 bases between. Germline assignment: CDR1 SNHLY and CDR2 FYNNEI. This CDR3 has 14 amino acids. The CDR3 sequence: CASDPLLRADTQYF. In DNA form, the CDR3 reads TGTGCCAGCGACCCCCTGCTACGGGCAGATACGCAGTATTTT.

The chain is built from TRBV7-8 and TRBJ1-5; D is uncertain. CDR1 is SGHVS, CDR2 FQNEAQ, per germline. The CDR3 extends over 13 amino acids. V was pared by 1 base and J by 1 base, with 2 bases between. In nucleotides, the CDR3 is TGTGCCAGCAGCTTAGACAGCAATCAGCCCCAGCATTTT. Its translation: CASSLDSNQPQHF.

This chain links TRBV5-4 with TRBJ1-5; D is perhaps TRBD1 (6 bases). Germline V lookup: CDR1 SGHNT, CDR2 YYREEE (reference sequence). CDR3 length equals 12 residues. V lost 3 bases and J lost 9, with 10 bases in between. The CDR3 sequence is CASSWGGGPQHF. CDR3 DNA sequence: TGTGCCAGCAGCTGGGGGGGCGGGCCCCAGCATTTT.

This clone was seen only once. V usage is TRBV7-9 and J usage is TRBJ1-5, with D tentatively TRBD1 (5 bases). Germline lookup yields CDR1 SEHNR and CDR2 FQNEAQ (reference sequence). The CDR3 covers 13 residues. Trimming took off 3 bases at V and 5 bases at J, with 8 bases between the two ends. CDR3: CASSFIGDQPQHF. The CDR3 DNA is TGTGCCAGCAGCTTTATAGGGGATCAGCCCCAGCATTTT.

V is TRBV15 and J is TRBJ2-4; 9 bases line up with TRBD1. Germline values: CDR1 LNHNV, CDR2 YYDKDF (reference sequence). J lost 7 bases, V lost 2 bases, and 3 bases had no gene match. This CDR3 region has 14 residues. The CDR3 here is CATSRRGQGNIQYF. For the CDR3, the DNA is TGTGCCACCAGCAGAAGAGGACAGGGGAACATTCAGTACTTC.

The chain couples TRBV28 to TRBJ1-2; D ambiguous. Germline V lookup: CDR1 MDHEN, CDR2 SYDVKM. The CDR3 extends over 12 amino acids. The V end was cut by 5 bases, the J end by 2 bases, with 6 bases between. Here the CDR3 reads CASSAENYGYTF. The CDR3 region has the DNA TGTGCCAGCAGTGCCGAGAACTATGGCTACACCTTC.

With regard to this clone: Compared with germline, one end of the junction differs, possibly owing to a read error. The chain couples TRBV2 to TRBJ1-2; TRBD1 might be the D (5 bases). This CDR3 has 14 amino acids. From germline, CDR1 is SNHLY and CDR2 FYNNEI. The CDR3 reads CASSGAGTNYSYTF. DNA of the CDR3: TGTGCCAGCAGTGGGGCAGGGACTAACTATAGCTACACCTTC.

This sequence joins TRBV16 and TRBJ2-7; D is perhaps TRBD2 (7 bases). Germline CDR1 and CDR2: KGHSY and FQNENV. V shed 5 bases and J shed 6 bases, with 17 bases lying between them. This CDR3 is 14 amino acids long. The CDR3 reads CASSLDSGGVEQYF. CDR3 sequence (DNA): TGTGCCAGCAGCTTGGACAGTGGGGGGGTCGAGCAGTACTTC.

The chain combines TRBV24-1 with TRBJ2-1, with a possible D match to TRBD1 (6 bases). The CDR3 sequence is 15 residues long. Trimming cost V 4 bases and J 7 bases, with 16 bases left between them. Germline V gene data show CDR1 as KGHDR and CDR2 as SFDVKD. CDR3 sequence reads: CATSDSTRGWNEQFF. In DNA form, the CDR3 reads TGTGCCACCAGTGACTCAACCAGGGGCTGGAATGAGCAGTTCTTC.

A word on this clone: This same CDR3 is encoded by further DNA sequences in the sample. This chain joins TRBV6-5 and TRBJ2-3, with D tentatively TRBD1 (6 bases). The germline V gene has CDR1 MNHEY and CDR2 SVGAGI. The CDR3 covers 15 residues. V was cut by 5 bases and J by 0 bases, with 12 bases left in between. CDR3: CASSQQGVSTDTQYF. The CDR3 DNA follows: TGTGCCAGCAGTCAACAGGGCGTTAGCACAGATACGCAGTATTTT.

V and J are TRBV28 and TRBJ2-2; 9 nucleotides align to TRBD2. The CDR3 runs 15 residues. Per germline, CDR1 MDHEN and CDR2 SYDVKM. The J segment lost 6 bases and the V segment lost 6 bases, leaving 8 bases of the junction unmatched. CDR3 sequence reads: CASSAIAGAAGELFF. The CDR3 bases are TGTGCCAGCAGCGCCATAGCGGGAGCGGCCGGGGAGCTGTTTTTT.

The chain uses TRBV4-2 and TRBJ1-2, with D possibly being TRBD1 (6 bases). Germline loops: CDR1 LGHNA, CDR2 YNFKEQ. V was clipped by 4 bases and J by 6 bases, with 21 bases between them. There are 16 residues in the CDR3. CDR3 loop: CASSPLGWGREDGYTF. The CDR3 DNA follows: TGTGCCAGCAGCCCCCTTGGTTGGGGGCGCGAGGATGGCTACACCTTC.

This sequence joins TRBV5-5 and TRBJ2-7; D is ambiguous. The germline gives CDR1 SGHKS, CDR2 YYEKEE (reference sequence). V lost 5 bases and J 3 bases, leaving 12 bases between the germline ends. The CDR3 is made up of 13 amino acids. CDR3 region: CASSLYSFYEQYF. The CDR3 DNA is TGTGCCAGCAGTTTGTACAGTTTCTACGAGCAGTACTTC.

The V gene is TRBV28, the J gene TRBJ2-7, with 9 bases lining up with TRBD1. The CDR3 sequence is 15 residues long. With V trimmed by 5 bases and J by 3 bases, 8 bases remained unmatched. Per germline, CDR1 MDHEN and CDR2 SYDVKM. CDR3 region: CASSRAGTGNYEQYF. DNA for the CDR3: TGTGCCAGCAGTAGGGCCGGGACAGGGAACTACGAGCAGTACTTC.

V is TRBV18 and J is TRBJ2-2, with a weak D call TRBD2 (6 bases). This CDR3 has 14 amino acids. Trimming removed 3 bases at V and 3 bases at J, with 8 bases between. CDR1 and CDR2 from the germline V gene are KGHSH and LQKENI. The CDR3 nucleotides are TGTGCCAGCTCACCGTCTAGCGACACCGGGGAGCTGTTTTTT. It specifies CASSPSSDTGELFF.

The chain has TRBV9 and TRBJ1-1, with D unclear. Germline loops: CDR1 SGDLS, CDR2 YYNGEE. V was pared by 1 base and J by 7 bases, with 11 bases between. The CDR3 sequence is 13 residues long. The CDR3 loop reads CASSVLTGSEAFF. The CDR3 DNA sequence: TGTGCCAGCAGCGTACTAACGGGAAGTGAAGCTTTCTTT.

This rearrangement joins TRBV7-6 to TRBJ1-1; D is undetermined. CDR1 SGHVS and CDR2 FNYEAQ come from the germline V gene. There are 15 residues in the CDR3. V lost 0 bases, J lost 0 bases, and 8 bases lay in between. CDR3 DNA: TGTGCCAGCAGCTTAGCGGGGTGGATGAACACTGAAGCTTTCTTT. Translation gives CASSLAGWMNTEAFF.

This clone was seen only once. The chain recombines TRBV5-4 with TRBJ2-1, with 11 bases identical to TRBD2. After removal of 7 bases from V and 7 bases from J, the junction contained 4 bases not matched to a gene. There are 13 residues in the CDR3. Germline CDR1 reads SGHNT; CDR2 reads YYREEE (reference sequence). The CDR3 DNA is TGTGCCAGCTGGCTAGCGGGAGGAAATGAGCAGTTCTTC. It specifies CASWLAGGNEQFF.

The V gene is TRBV7-9, the J gene TRBJ2-6, with D possibly matching TRBD1 (5 bases). The CDR3 runs 16 residues. In germline, CDR1 is SEHNR, CDR2 FQNEAQ (reference sequence). V was cut by 2 bases and J by 2 bases, with 10 bases left in between. CDR3 in DNA: TGTGCCAGCAGCTTACGAAGGGGCCCTGGGGCCAACGTCCTGACTTTC. Translation gives CASSLRRGPGANVLTF.

The rearrangement links TRBV5-1 to TRBJ1-5, with a possible D match to TRBD1 (6 bases). CDR1 and CDR2 from the germline V gene are SGHRS and YFSETQ. The CDR3 extends over 14 amino acids. Trimming took off 4 bases at V and 5 bases at J, with 13 bases between the two ends. The CDR3, as DNA: TGCGCCAGCAGCCCACAGGGTTCGGATCAGCCCCAGCATTTT. It is translated as CASSPQGSDQPQHF.

The rearrangement uses TRBV7-3 and TRBJ2-7, with 9 nucleotides matching TRBD1. Germline V gives CDR1 SGHTA, CDR2 FQGTGA. The CDR3 extends over 14 amino acids. V shed 4 bases and J 3 bases; nucleotides not matched to a gene: 4. The CDR3 reads CASSSGTGNYEQYF. CDR3 in DNA: TGTGCCAGCAGCTCCGGGACAGGGAACTACGAGCAGTACTTC.